The 21 T cell receptor beta chains in this list originate from one sample, sequenced in a study of blood T cell repertoires in COVID-19. Data came from immunoSEQ multiplex PCR; TCRdb stores just in-frame clones and leaves some out. Here the sample spans about 260,000 clones, more than 85% being singletons. Sequencing was carried out using peripheral blood. The receptors here all came from a young adult with COVID-19, enrolled during active disease.

This sequence joins TRBV28 and TRBJ2-1; 11 bases map to TRBD2. The V and J ends lost 2 bases and 3 bases, in that order; junction bases with no gene match: 9. Germline loops: CDR1 MDHEN, CDR2 SYDVKM. The CDR3 is 18 residues long. CDR3 coding DNA: TGTGCCAGCAGTTTAACACCCCTCCTAGCGGGAGGCTACAATGAGCAGTTCTTC. As protein: CASSLTPLLAGGYNEQFF.

The CDR3 region has the DNA TGTGCCAGCAGTTTACTTCTCGGTGAGCGAGGCTACACCTTC. Protein: CASSLLLGERGYTF. The genes are TRBV28 and TRBJ1-2; no clear D. Germline V CDR1 and CDR2: MDHEN, SYDVKM. V gave up 2 bases and J gave up 8 bases, with 15 bases separating them. CDR3 length: 14 amino acids.

This clone was found a few times. The rearrangement joins TRBV19 to TRBJ1-1; D ambiguous. The CDR3 runs 14 residues. CDR1 LNHDA and CDR2 SQIVND come from the germline V gene (reference sequence). Trimming took off 4 bases at V and 1 base at J, with 10 bases between the two ends. For the CDR3, the DNA is TGTGCCAGTAGTAAATATCACGGGAACACTGAAGCTTTCTTT. Translating gives CASSKYHGNTEAFF.

The J gene is TRBJ2-7, the V gene TRBV10-1, with TRBD2 as a possible D gene (7 bases). The length of the CDR3 is 16 residues. V shed 4 bases and J shed 7 bases, with 23 bases lying between them. The V gene's germline CDR1 is WNHNN and CDR2 SYGVQD (reference sequence). The CDR3 is CASSVREVRGAGEQYF. CDR3 nucleotides: TGCGCCAGCAGTGTACGAGAGGTACGGGGGGCGGGGGAGCAGTACTTC.

This chain uses TRBV5-1 with TRBJ2-7; D unclear. The CDR3 sequence is 12 residues long. Trimming stripped 2 bases from V and 6 bases from J, with 9 bases between. CDR1 and CDR2 from the germline V gene are SGHRS and YFSETQ. CDR3 nucleotide sequence: TGCGCCAGCAGCTTACTGCATTCCGAGCAGTACTTC. This sequence encodes CASSLLHSEQYF.

The chain uses TRBV9 and TRBJ1-2; 7 nucleotides line up with TRBD1. Germline V CDR1 and CDR2: SGDLS, YYNGEE. CDR3 length: 14 residues. Trimming at V came to 4 bases and at J to 5 bases, leaving 8 bases not matched to a gene. The DNA for the CDR3 is TGTGCCAGCAGCCCGGGACAGATAGTTTATGGCTACACCTTC. Translated, it gives CASSPGQIVYGYTF.

The rearrangement uses TRBV27 and TRBJ1-3, with TRBD1 matching 7 bases. This CDR3 has 14 amino acids. The junction had 1 base not matched to a gene; V was cut back by 5 bases and J by 0 bases. Germline CDR1 is MNHEY and CDR2 is SMNVEV (reference sequence). The CDR3 DNA follows: TGTGCCAGCAGTGGGGACAGCTCTGGAAACACCATATATTTT. Protein: CASSGDSSGNTIYF.

The genes are TRBV5-5 and TRBJ2-3, with D hard to call. This CDR3 region has 15 residues. Germline assignment: CDR1 SGHKS and CDR2 YYEKEE (reference sequence). Trimming left V 2 bases short and J 1 base short, with 11 bases between. The CDR3 region has the DNA TGTGCCAGCAGCTTAGTGCCTAGTGGCACAGATACGCAGTATTTT. Translating gives CASSLVPSGTDTQYF.

The V gene is TRBV19, the J gene TRBJ2-3; 10 positions agree with TRBD2. The CDR3 contains 15 residues. With V trimmed by 3 bases and J by 5 bases, 5 bases remained unmatched. Germline V gene data show CDR1 as LNHDA and CDR2 as SQIVND (reference sequence). Here the CDR3 reads CASSMGTSAIDTQYF. The CDR3 nucleotides are TGTGCCAGTAGTATGGGGACTAGCGCCATAGATACGCAGTATTTT. The full variable domain, completed using reference TRBV19 and TRBJ2-3, is DGGITQSPKYLFRKEGQNVTLSCEQNLNHDAMYWYRQDPGQGLRLIYYSQIVNDFQKGDIAEGYSVSREKKESFPLTVTSAQKNPTAFYLCASSMGTSAIDTQYFGPGTRLTVL.

The V call is TRBV9, the J call TRBJ2-3; 12 nucleotides agree with TRBD1. Losses at the gene ends were 6 bases for V and 5 bases for J; bases not matched to a gene: 10. The CDR3 has 16 residues. Germline-derived CDR1 and CDR2 are SGDLS and YYNGEE. The CDR3 DNA sequence: TGTGCCAGCACCAAGGGCGGGACAGGGGGCCAAGATACGCAGTATTTT. Protein: CASTKGGTGGQDTQYF.

This chain joins TRBV9 and TRBJ2-5; TRBD2 matches 8 bases. Germline CDR1 and CDR2: SGDLS and YYNGEE. Trimming removed 4 bases from V and 5 bases from J; junction bases left unmatched: 7. The CDR3 covers 14 residues. The CDR3 loop reads CASSSGTSSETQYF. CDR3 in DNA: TGTGCCAGCAGCTCCGGGACTAGTTCCGAGACCCAGTACTTC.

Only one count was recorded for this clone. The chain recombines TRBV11-2 with TRBJ1-1, with D maybe TRBD1 (6 bases). This CDR3 contains 14 residues. Germline assignment: CDR1 SGHAT and CDR2 FQNNGV. The V end was cut by 5 bases, the J end by 5 bases, with 15 bases between. The CDR3 protein is CASSLDTDSTEAFF. The CDR3 DNA reads as TGTGCCAGCAGCCTCGATACGGACAGTACTGAAGCTTTCTTT.

The gene calls are TRBV15 and TRBJ1-2, with 8 bases matching TRBD1. CDR1 and CDR2 from the germline V gene are LNHNV and YYDKDF (reference sequence). This CDR3 has 15 residues. With 1 base clipped from V and 4 bases from J, the junction kept 5 bases outside the gene matches. Here the CDR3 reads CATSRGQDRAYGYTF. CDR3 DNA: TGTGCCACCAGCAGAGGACAGGACAGGGCCTATGGCTACACCTTC.

This sequence joins TRBV4-1 and TRBJ2-2, with 8 positions matching TRBD2. The CDR3 has 21 amino acids. The germline gives CDR1 MGHRA, CDR2 YSYEKL. Trimming at V came to 0 bases and at J to 3 bases, leaving 18 bases not matched to a gene. The CDR3 sequence: CASSQDLGLAVPYPYTGELFF. CDR3 nucleotide sequence: TGCGCCAGCAGCCAAGATCTAGGACTAGCCGTACCTTATCCATACACCGGGGAGCTGTTTTTT.

The chain couples TRBV5-1 to TRBJ2-5, with D possibly matching TRBD2 (7 bases). Deletions cut 4 bases from V and 4 bases from J, with 17 bases between. Germline values: CDR1 SGHRS, CDR2 YFSETQ. The CDR3 runs 15 residues. This CDR3 is CASSLERGAGETQYF. The CDR3 bases are TGCGCCAGCAGCCTCGAACGGGGGGCCGGAGAGACCCAGTACTTC.

The V call is TRBV4-2, the J call TRBJ1-6, with 7 bases identical to TRBD1. Trimming at V came to 1 base and at J to 0 bases, leaving 6 bases not matched to a gene. The V gene's germline CDR1 is LGHNA and CDR2 YNFKEQ. This CDR3 region has 18 residues. The CDR3 DNA is TGTGCCAGCAGCCAAGGAACAGGGGTCTACTCCTATAATTCACCCCTCCACTTT. It is translated as CASSQGTGVYSYNSPLHF.

V is TRBV24-1 and J is TRBJ2-1; 9 nucleotides agree with TRBD2. The CDR3 is 15 residues long. In germline, CDR1 is KGHDR, CDR2 SFDVKD. With 4 bases clipped from V and 6 bases from J, the junction kept 6 bases outside the gene matches. CDR3 amino acids: CATSDPGLAFNEQFF. CDR3 DNA sequence: TGTGCCACCAGTGACCCGGGACTAGCATTCAATGAGCAGTTCTTC.

DNA of the CDR3: TGCGCCAGCAGCTTCCCGGAGGGTAACACTGAAGCTTTCTTT. Amino acid sequence: CASSFPEGNTEAFF. This rearrangement joins TRBV5-1 to TRBJ1-1; no firm D call. Germline V CDR1 and CDR2: SGHRS, YFSETQ. This CDR3 comprises 14 residues. V was shortened by 2 bases and J by 2 bases, with 10 bases between the two germline ends.

This clone turned up a few times. The chain is built from TRBV4-3 and TRBJ2-7; 11 bases match TRBD2. V lost 4 bases to trimming and J lost 2 bases; unmatched junction nucleotides: 7. Germline V gene data show CDR1 as LGHNA and CDR2 as YSLEER. The CDR3 consists of 16 residues. This CDR3 reads CASSPKTSGMTYEQYF. The CDR3 DNA reads as TGCGCCAGCAGCCCAAAGACTAGCGGGATGACCTACGAGCAGTACTTC.

V and J are TRBV28 and TRBJ2-3; TRBD2 agrees at 14 bases. The CDR3 runs 18 residues. V shed 4 bases, J shed 1 base, and the junction held 7 bases outside the gene matches. Germline CDR1 and CDR2: MDHEN and SYDVKM. The CDR3 sequence is CASSSPTSGRGGTDTQYF. The CDR3 DNA reads as TGTGCCAGCAGTTCCCCGACTAGCGGGAGGGGGGGCACAGATACGCAGTATTTT.

This chain links TRBV19 with TRBJ1-5; D might be TRBD1 (5 bases). Trimming left V 5 bases short and J 6 bases short, with 11 bases between. The CDR3 consists of 13 residues. Per the germline V gene, CDR1 is LNHDA and CDR2 is SQIVND (reference sequence). This CDR3 reads CASSLRDAQPQHF. The CDR3, as DNA: TGTGCCAGTAGTTTGCGGGACGCTCAGCCCCAGCATTTT.